The 31 T cell receptor beta chains listed next were all sequenced from one sample in a study of cytomegalovirus exposure and HLA in healthy donors. The primer mix had 60 Vbeta and 13 Jbeta primers. Method: immunoSEQ multiplex PCR; TCRdb's copy keeps in-frame clones and lacks some. Seen here are roughly 120,000 clones, around two thirds observed once, and the top ten hold roughly 8.6%. Sequences were obtained from PBMCs. The receptors stem from a woman in her thirties or forties in good health and CMV-seropositive.

CDR3 amino acids: CASSSTSSPGQGSYEQFF. The CDR3 DNA sequence: TGTGCCAGCAGCTCAACTTCTTCTCCGGGACAGGGTTCTTATGAGCAGTTCTTC. This rearrangement joins TRBV7-9 to TRBJ2-1; 9 bases are shared with TRBD1. The CDR3 totals 18 residues. V dropped 4 bases and J dropped 8; count of bases not matched to a gene: 18. Per the germline V gene, CDR1 is SEHNR and CDR2 is FQNEAQ (reference sequence).

This clone was counted a few times. J is TRBJ2-5 and V is TRBV7-9; possibly TRBD1 for D (5 bases). The CDR3 has 13 residues. Per germline, CDR1 SEHNR and CDR2 FQNEAQ (reference sequence). V was shortened by 3 bases and J by 3 bases, with 8 bases between the two germline ends. The CDR3 protein is CASSFIREETQYF. DNA for the CDR3: TGTGCCAGCAGCTTTATCAGGGAAGAGACCCAGTACTTC. The whole variable domain, remainder taken from reference TRBV7-9 and TRBJ2-5, is DTGVSQNPRHKITKRGQNVTFRCDPISEHNRLYWYRQTLGQGPEFLTYFQNEAQLEKSRLLSDRFSAERPKGSFSTLEIQRTEQGDSAMYLCASSFIREETQYFGPGTRLLVL.

This clone showed up just a few times. The chain has TRBV7-9 and TRBJ2-2, with TRBD1 matching 8 bases. V dropped 6 bases and J dropped 7; count of bases not matched to a gene: 10. The CDR3 consists of 15 residues. Germline values: CDR1 SEHNR, CDR2 FQNEAQ (reference sequence). The CDR3 reads CASSQPGQVNGELFF. CDR3 DNA: TGTGCCAGCAGTCAACCGGGACAGGTTAACGGGGAGCTGTTTTTT.

The sample holds a few counts of this clone. This chain connects TRBV6-5 to TRBJ1-1; no clear D gene. V was clipped by 4 bases and J by 8 bases, with 11 bases between them. Per germline, CDR1 MNHEY and CDR2 SVGAGI. This CDR3 is built from 12 residues. The CDR3 coding sequence is TGTGCCAGCAGTTCGTGGCCCTCCGAAGCTTTCTTT. Protein product: CASSSWPSEAFF.

The gene calls are TRBV4-1 and TRBJ1-1, with D perhaps TRBD1 (5 bases). Looked up from germline, CDR1 is MGHRA and CDR2 is YSYEKL. This CDR3 has 15 residues. Between the trimmed V and J ends, which lost 6 bases and 2 bases, there was a span of 16 bases. CDR3 loop: CASSLGTAGNTEAFF. In nucleotides, the CDR3 is TGCGCCAGCAGTCTAGGGACGGCGGGAAACACTGAAGCTTTCTTT.

V usage is TRBV27 and J usage is TRBJ2-5, with 7 nucleotides matching TRBD1. Germline CDR1 reads MNHEY; CDR2 reads SMNVEV (reference sequence). The J segment lost 8 bases and the V segment lost 2 bases, leaving 5 bases of the junction unmatched. The CDR3 runs 13 residues. The DNA of the CDR3 is TGTGCCAGCAGTTTAGTAGGGGGCGGAACCCAGTACTTC. Its protein is CASSLVGGGTQYF.

This chain connects TRBV2 to TRBJ1-1; the D is unclear. The V end lost 7 bases, the J end lost 0 bases, and 9 bases lay between the germline ends. CDR1 is SNHLY and CDR2 is FYNNEI in the germline V gene. The CDR3 is 13 residues long. The CDR3 DNA reads TGTGCCAGCACGGCAGGTCTGAACACTGAAGCTTTCTTT. Amino acid sequence: CASTAGLNTEAFF.

The rearrangement links TRBV6-1 to TRBJ2-7; D gene ambiguous. This CDR3 is built from 14 residues. The V and J ends lost 2 bases and 3 bases respectively, with 11 bases between them. Germline values: CDR1 MNHNS, CDR2 SASEGT. The CDR3 is CASSELNSLYEQYF. The CDR3 DNA reads TGTGCCAGCAGTGAATTAAACAGCCTCTACGAGCAGTACTTC.

The CDR3 sequence is CASQEREGHNEQFF. The CDR3 coding sequence is TGCGCCAGCCAGGAGCGGGAGGGTCACAATGAGCAGTTCTTC. The rearrangement joins TRBV4-3 to TRBJ2-1; 10 bases are shared with TRBD2. CDR3 length: 14 residues. V was clipped by 8 bases and J by 5 bases; unmatched bases: 6. CDR1 is LGHNA and CDR2 is YSLEER in the germline V gene.

This sequence joins TRBV13 and TRBJ1-1; D is perhaps TRBD1 (6 bases). The CDR3 loop spans 14 amino acids. Germline values: CDR1 PRHDT, CDR2 FYEKMQ (reference sequence). The V end lost 4 bases, the J end lost 2 bases, and 11 bases lay between the germline ends. The chain's CDR3 is CASSSLQGNTEAFF. The CDR3 DNA sequence: TGTGCCAGCAGCTCCCTACAGGGAAACACTGAAGCTTTCTTT.

The chain links TRBV5-4 to TRBJ2-7, with TRBD2 identical over 10 bases. V lost 2 bases to trimming and J lost 9 bases; unmatched junction nucleotides: 11. The CDR3 length is 15 residues. Germline loops: CDR1 SGHNT, CDR2 YYREEE (reference sequence). Here the CDR3 DNA reads TGTGCCAGCAGCTTAGGACTAGCGGAGCCCTTTGGGCAGTACTTC. As protein: CASSLGLAEPFGQYF.

This chain connects TRBV7-9 to TRBJ2-1, with TRBD2 matching over 14 bases. The V segment lost 3 bases and the J segment 7 bases; nucleotides outside the gene matches: 5. Germline assignment: CDR1 SEHNR and CDR2 FQNEAQ (reference sequence). The CDR3 runs to 16 residues. DNA for the CDR3: TGTGCCAGCAGCTTCGGGACTAGCGGGAGTGGAAATGAGCAGTTCTTC. This encodes CASSFGTSGSGNEQFF.

The CDR3 bases are TGTGCCAGTAGTATGCCCGGGACAGGGGTTGCTGAGCAGTTCTTC. Protein: CASSMPGTGVAEQFF. J is TRBJ2-1 and V is TRBV19; 10 nucleotides align to TRBD1. Germline values: CDR1 LNHDA, CDR2 SQIVND (reference sequence). This CDR3 comprises 15 residues. V shed 3 bases and J 9 bases; nucleotides not matched to a gene: 8.

The genes are TRBV6-5 and TRBJ1-4, with 7 nucleotides matching TRBD1. Looked up from germline, CDR1 is MNHEY and CDR2 is SVGAGI. This CDR3 comprises 15 residues. V trimming: 5 bases; J trimming: 5 bases; junction bases outside the gene matches: 8. The CDR3 is CASSRDRAWNEKLFF. Here the CDR3 DNA reads TGTGCCAGCAGTCGCGACAGGGCTTGGAATGAAAAACTGTTTTTT.

This clone was observed a handful of times. V gene TRBV4-1 combines with J gene TRBJ2-2; TRBD2 agrees at 13 bases. The CDR3 runs to 17 residues. CDR1 and CDR2 (germline): MGHRA, YSYEKL. V shed 7 bases, J shed 5 bases, and the junction held 10 bases outside the gene matches. The CDR3 reads CASKRTSGSIKTGELFF. The DNA for the CDR3 is TGCGCCAGCAAAAGGACTAGCGGGAGTATAAAAACCGGGGAGCTGTTTTTT.

This chain connects TRBV11-3 to TRBJ2-3; D is perhaps TRBD2 (6 bases). CDR3 length: 15 amino acids. Trimming left V 2 bases short and J 3 bases short, with 12 bases between. The germline gives CDR1 SGHNT, CDR2 YENEEA. The CDR3 DNA reads TGTGCCAGCAGCTTATTCGGAGGGCCTACAGATACGCAGTATTTT. Translated: CASSLFGGPTDTQYF.

V gene TRBV6-5 combines with J gene TRBJ1-4, with D possibly matching TRBD1 (5 bases). The CDR3 runs to 14 residues. V lost 5 bases, J lost 7 bases, and 14 bases lay in between. Germline CDR1 reads MNHEY; CDR2 reads SVGAGI. The CDR3 here is CASSERQGGEKLFF. CDR3 in DNA: TGTGCCAGCAGTGAGAGGCAGGGAGGTGAAAAACTGTTTTTT.

V usage is TRBV9 and J usage is TRBJ2-3, with 13 bases lining up with TRBD2. Losses at the gene ends were 0 bases for V and 3 bases for J; bases not matched to a gene: 1. The CDR3 is 16 amino acids. CDR1 and CDR2 from the germline V gene are SGDLS and YYNGEE. This CDR3 reads CASSVELAGGTDTQYF. CDR3 in DNA: TGTGCCAGCAGCGTAGAACTAGCGGGAGGGACAGATACGCAGTATTTT.

V usage is TRBV4-2 and J usage is TRBJ2-3, with 11 bases that match TRBD2. The CDR3 extends over 20 amino acids. CDR1 LGHNA and CDR2 YNFKEQ come from the germline V gene. V was pared by 0 bases and J by 0 bases, with 11 bases of the junction left unmatched. The DNA for the CDR3 is TGTGCCAGCAGCCAAGAAATGGGGACTAGCGGAGAGTACAGCACAGATACGCAGTATTTT. It yields the protein CASSQEMGTSGEYSTDTQYF.

This CDR3 is CASSIGTSGRYYNGETQYF. The CDR3 DNA sequence: TGCGCCAGCAGCATCGGGACTAGCGGAAGGTACTACAATGGAGAGACCCAGTACTTC. V gene TRBV5-1 combines with J gene TRBJ2-5; 11 nucleotides align to TRBD2. Germline trimming cut 4 bases from V and 4 bases from J; bases unmatched to any gene: 18. The CDR3 spans 19 residues. In germline, CDR1 is SGHRS, CDR2 YFSETQ.

This sequence joins TRBV30 and TRBJ2-6; the D gene is possibly TRBD1 (6 bases). The CDR3 is made up of 14 amino acids. Trimming stripped 2 bases from V and 4 bases from J, with 9 bases between. The germline CDR1 and CDR2 sequences are GTSNPN and SVGIG (reference sequence). CDR3 coding DNA: TGTGCCTGGAGTACAGGGTCCGGGGCCAACGTCCTGACTTTC. Its translation is CAWSTGSGANVLTF.

This sequence joins TRBV27 and TRBJ1-5, with 9 bases aligning to TRBD1. J was trimmed by 4 bases and V by 5 bases; bases with no gene match: 6. CDR1 is MNHEY, CDR2 SMNVEV, per germline (reference sequence). The CDR3 sequence is 15 residues long. Here the CDR3 DNA reads TGTGCCAGCAGTCCAGGGACAGGGCGAAATCAGCCCCAGCATTTT. The encoded protein is CASSPGTGRNQPQHF.

J is TRBJ2-6 and V is TRBV6-5; D may be TRBD1 (5 bases). CDR1 is MNHEY and CDR2 is SVGAGI in the germline V gene. This CDR3 spans 14 amino acids. Trimming left V 6 bases short and J 1 base short, with 7 bases between. The CDR3 loop reads CASSRVSGANVLTF. CDR3 nucleotides: TGTGCCAGCAGCAGGGTTTCTGGGGCCAACGTCCTGACTTTC.

This clone was seen only once. The rearrangement links TRBV29-1 to TRBJ1-1; 7 bases map to TRBD1. The V gene end was trimmed by 0 bases and the J gene end by 4 bases; junction bases not matched to a gene: 5. The CDR3 has 14 residues. The germline gives CDR1 SQVTM, CDR2 ANQGSEA. CDR3: CSVEEAQGITEAFF. CDR3 DNA: TGCAGCGTTGAAGAGGCACAGGGGATCACTGAAGCTTTCTTT.

This chain uses TRBV7-9 with TRBJ2-1, with a weak D call TRBD2 (6 bases). Germline V gene lookup returns CDR1 SEHNR and CDR2 FQNEAQ (reference sequence). Trimming removed 6 bases from V and 0 bases from J, with 12 bases in between. The CDR3 has 15 residues. Written as DNA, the CDR3 is TGTGCCAGCAGTATAGCGGATAGCTCCTACAATGAGCAGTTCTTC. Protein product: CASSIADSSYNEQFF.

This clone was observed a few times. The V and J genes are TRBV11-3 and TRBJ1-1; D is unclear. This CDR3 contains 13 residues. Germline V lookup: CDR1 SGHNT, CDR2 YENEEA. V lost 4 bases, J lost 3 bases, and 9 bases lay in between. This CDR3 is CASSSSADTEAFF. In nucleotides, the CDR3 is TGTGCCAGCAGCTCCTCAGCGGACACTGAAGCTTTCTTT.

The gene calls are TRBV14 and TRBJ1-2; D is possibly TRBD1 (6 bases). Trimming took 2 bases from V and 3 from J, leaving 16 bases between them. Germline V gene sequence: CDR1 SGHDN, CDR2 FVKESK. The CDR3 is made up of 16 amino acids. CDR3 sequence (DNA): TGTGCCAGCAGCCAACCACAGGGTCGTTGGGACTATGGCTACACCTTC. It specifies CASSQPQGRWDYGYTF.

Only a few counts were recorded for this clone. The chain has TRBV29-1 and TRBJ2-7, with 7 bases lining up with TRBD1. CDR1 is SQVTM and CDR2 is ANQGSEA in the germline V gene. This CDR3 has 11 residues. V shed 4 bases and J 3 bases; nucleotides not matched to a gene: 0. CDR3: CSVGTGYEQYF. The DNA of the CDR3 is TGCAGCGTTGGGACAGGCTACGAGCAGTACTTC.

The chain is built from TRBV4-3 and TRBJ1-4, with unresolved D. The CDR3 contains 14 residues. V lost 0 bases to trimming and J lost 8 bases, with 10 bases between them. Per the germline V gene, CDR1 is LGHNA and CDR2 is YSLEER. CDR3 DNA sequence: TGCGCCAGCAGCCAAGAAGGAGTTCCCGAAAAACTGTTTTTT. It is translated as CASSQEGVPEKLFF.

The chain has TRBV4-1 and TRBJ2-7; 8 bases agree with TRBD2. The V and J ends lost 5 bases and 7 bases, in that order; junction bases with no gene match: 16. Per germline, CDR1 MGHRA and CDR2 YSYEKL. The CDR3 sequence is 16 residues long. The DNA of the CDR3 is TGCGCCAGCAGCGGACTCAGCGGGAGAGGATCGGGGGAGCAGTACTTC. This codes for CASSGLSGRGSGEQYF.

The chain joins TRBV11-3 to TRBJ2-4; a possible D gene is TRBD1 (5 bases). Germline V gene data show CDR1 as SGHNT and CDR2 as YENEEA. The V and J ends lost 2 bases and 12 bases respectively, with 14 bases between them. The CDR3 covers 13 residues. CDR3 coding DNA: TGTGCCAGCAGCTTATCGGCCCAGGACACTCAGTACTTC. It specifies CASSLSAQDTQYF.